This T cell receptor beta chain came from a study of blood T cell repertoires in COVID-19. Per the original methods: Reference gene primer amplification in the assay estimated nucleated cell counts. Profiled with immunoSEQ multiplex PCR; TCRdb holds only in-frame clones, not every one. V and J calls and clone size are given by that table; D and trimming were obtained from the DNA. The data contain over 250,000 clones, approximately 83% of them singletons. Looked up from germline, CDR1 is LNHDA and CDR2 is SQIVND (reference sequence). CDR3 length: 13 amino acids. Trimming took 3 bases from V and 9 from J, leaving 12 bases between them.

Material for sequencing was peripheral blood. The TCR comes from a human donor in a cohort sampled during active COVID-19. The chain has TRBV19 and TRBJ2-1, with D unresolved. The CDR3 nucleotides read TGTGCCAGTAGTATTGACCCGACGGGTGAGCAGTTCTTC. Translated, it gives CASSIDPTGEQFF. Complete variable domain (other parts from reference TRBV19 and TRBJ2-1): DGGITQSPKYLFRKEGQNVTLSCEQNLNHDAMYWYRQDPGQGLRLIYYSQIVNDFQKGDIAEGYSVSREKKESFPLTVTSAQKNPTAFYLCASSIDPTGEQFFGPGTRLTVL.